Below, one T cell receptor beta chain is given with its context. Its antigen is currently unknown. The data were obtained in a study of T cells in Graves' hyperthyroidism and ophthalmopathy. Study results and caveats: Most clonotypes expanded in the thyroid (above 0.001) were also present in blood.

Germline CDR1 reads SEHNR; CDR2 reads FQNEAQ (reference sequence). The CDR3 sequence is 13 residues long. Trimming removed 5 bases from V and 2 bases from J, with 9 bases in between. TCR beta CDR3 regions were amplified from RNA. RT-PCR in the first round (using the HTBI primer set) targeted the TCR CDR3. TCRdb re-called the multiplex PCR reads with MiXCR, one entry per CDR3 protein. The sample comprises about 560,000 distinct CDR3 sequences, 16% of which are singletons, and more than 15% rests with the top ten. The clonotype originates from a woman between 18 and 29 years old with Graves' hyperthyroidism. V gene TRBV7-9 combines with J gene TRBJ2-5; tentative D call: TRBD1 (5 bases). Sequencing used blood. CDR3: CASSRTPQETQYF. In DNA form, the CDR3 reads TGTGCCAGCAGCCGGACACCTCAAGAGACCCAGTACTTC.